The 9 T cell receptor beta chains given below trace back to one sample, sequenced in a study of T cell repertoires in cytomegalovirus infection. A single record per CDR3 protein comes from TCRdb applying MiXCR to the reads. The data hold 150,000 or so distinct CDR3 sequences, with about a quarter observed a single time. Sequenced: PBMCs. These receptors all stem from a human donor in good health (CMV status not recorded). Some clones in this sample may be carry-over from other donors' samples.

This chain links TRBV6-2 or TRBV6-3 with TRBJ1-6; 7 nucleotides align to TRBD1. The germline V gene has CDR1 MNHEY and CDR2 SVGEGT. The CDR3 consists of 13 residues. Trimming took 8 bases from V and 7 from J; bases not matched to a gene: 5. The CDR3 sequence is CASGTVNNSPLHF. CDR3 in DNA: TGTGCCAGCGGGACAGTCAACAATTCACCCCTCCACTTT.

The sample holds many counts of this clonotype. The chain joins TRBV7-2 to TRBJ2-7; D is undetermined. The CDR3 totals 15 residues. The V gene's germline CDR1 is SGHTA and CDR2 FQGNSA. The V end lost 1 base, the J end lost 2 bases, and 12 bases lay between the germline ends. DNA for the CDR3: TGTGCCAGCAGCTTAGAAGGATATGGCCCCTACGAGCAGTACTTC. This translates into CASSLEGYGPYEQYF.

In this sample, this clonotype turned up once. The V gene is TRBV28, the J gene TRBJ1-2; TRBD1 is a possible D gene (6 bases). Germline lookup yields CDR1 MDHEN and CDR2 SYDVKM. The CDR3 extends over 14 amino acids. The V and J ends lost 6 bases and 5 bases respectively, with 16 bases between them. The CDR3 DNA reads TGTGCCAGCAGCATACCCCGGGACATATATGGCTACACCTTC. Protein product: CASSIPRDIYGYTF.

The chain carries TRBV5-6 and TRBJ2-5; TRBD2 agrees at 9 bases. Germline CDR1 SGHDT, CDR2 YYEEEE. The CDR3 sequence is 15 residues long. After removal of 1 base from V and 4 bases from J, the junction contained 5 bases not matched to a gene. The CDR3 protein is CASSLRASGVETQYF. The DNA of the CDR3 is TGTGCCAGCAGCTTGCGGGCTAGCGGGGTAGAGACCCAGTACTTC.

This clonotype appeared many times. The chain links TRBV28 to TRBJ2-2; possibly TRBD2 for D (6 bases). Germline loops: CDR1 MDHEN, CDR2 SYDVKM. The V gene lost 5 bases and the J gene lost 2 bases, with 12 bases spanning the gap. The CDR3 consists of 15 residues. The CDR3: CASSGLSTNTGELFF. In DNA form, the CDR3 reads TGTGCCAGCAGTGGACTATCTACCAACACCGGGGAGCTGTTTTTT.

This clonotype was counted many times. CDR3 bases: TGTGCCAGCAGTTTTCCGGCTAGCGGGGCTGGCGGGGAGCTGTTTTTT. Protein sequence: CASSFPASGAGGELFF. The chain couples TRBV12-3 or TRBV12-4 to TRBJ2-2, with 9 bases identical to TRBD2. V was pared by 3 bases and J by 7 bases, with 9 bases of the junction left unmatched. The CDR3 runs to 16 residues.

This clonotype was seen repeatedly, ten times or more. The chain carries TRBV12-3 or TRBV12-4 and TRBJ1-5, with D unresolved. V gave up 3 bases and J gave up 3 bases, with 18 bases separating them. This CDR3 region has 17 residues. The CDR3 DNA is TGTGCCAGCAGTTTTGAGTCCGCAGGACGGCTCAATCAGCCCCAGCATTTT. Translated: CASSFESAGRLNQPQHF.

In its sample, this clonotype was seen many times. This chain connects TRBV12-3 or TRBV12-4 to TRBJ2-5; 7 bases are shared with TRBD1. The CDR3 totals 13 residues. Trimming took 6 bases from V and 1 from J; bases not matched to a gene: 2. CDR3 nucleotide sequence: TGTGCCAGCAGGGGACAGAGCCAAGAGACCCAGTACTTC. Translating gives CASRGQSQETQYF.

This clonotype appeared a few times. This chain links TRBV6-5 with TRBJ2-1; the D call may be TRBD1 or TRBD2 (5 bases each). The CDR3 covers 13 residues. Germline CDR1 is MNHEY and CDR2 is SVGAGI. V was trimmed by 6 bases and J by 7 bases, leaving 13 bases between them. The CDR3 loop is CASSRDPMNEQFF. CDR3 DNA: TGTGCCAGCAGCCGGGACCCCATGAATGAGCAGTTCTTC.